Listed here are 14 T cell receptor beta chains from one sample, sequenced in a study of T cell repertoires in cytomegalovirus infection (dated by TCRdb to about 2019). For sequencing, an Illumina HiSeq 1500 was employed. TCRdb ran its own pipeline on the public reads, namely fastp trimming at Q25 and MiXCR clone calling, and kept in-frame beta chains. Entries are consolidated by CDR3 protein sequence, retaining the most common genes and DNA. This sample comprises a few hundred thousand distinct CDR3 sequences, less than 20% of them detected only once. Of the sample, less than 9.5% is held by the ten largest clones. The sample comprised PBMCs. Receptors were obtained from a human donor in good health (CMV status not recorded). Some clones in this sample may be carry-over from other donors' samples.

J is TRBJ2-7 and V is TRBV7-3; 7 bases agree with TRBD1. The trim removed 4 bases at V and 1 base at J, leaving 10 bases unmatched. The CDR3 totals 16 residues. Germline CDR1 reads SGHTA; CDR2 reads FQGTGA. The CDR3 DNA reads as TGTGCCAGCAGCTCTGTATGGACAGGAAAATCCTACGAGCAGTACTTC. The encoded protein is CASSSVWTGKSYEQYF.

This clonotype showed up many times. The rearrangement links TRBV7-2 to TRBJ1-6; 8 bases are shared with TRBD1. V was clipped by 4 bases and J by 10 bases; unmatched bases: 9. Germline CDR1 is SGHTA and CDR2 is FQGNSA. The CDR3 extends over 15 amino acids. For the CDR3, the DNA is TGTGCCAGCAGCTCCCTGACAGGGGCAGGCTCACCCCTCCACTTT. It specifies CASSSLTGAGSPLHF.

The table lists this clonotype with many counts. CDR3 region: CASSLDVSGYTF. The CDR3 DNA sequence: TGTGCCAGCAGCTTAGATGTCTCTGGCTACACCTTC. The rearrangement joins TRBV7-2 to TRBJ1-2, with D hard to call. This CDR3 contains 12 residues. V lost 1 base and J lost 7, with 7 bases in between. The germline V gene encodes CDR1 SGHTA and CDR2 FQGNSA.

In this sample, this clonotype turned up a few times. This chain connects TRBV28 to TRBJ1-1, with D hard to call. With 6 bases removed from V and 2 bases from J, the gap between germline ends came to 16 bases. From germline, CDR1 is MDHEN and CDR2 SYDVKM. The CDR3 is 15 amino acids. CDR3 nucleotide sequence: TGTGCCAGCAGCCCACCATTAGGGTTAAACACTGAAGCTTTCTTT. It translates to CASSPPLGLNTEAFF.

In this sample, this clonotype turned up many times. The chain recombines TRBV7-9 with TRBJ2-5; TRBD1 is a possible D gene (6 bases). This CDR3 region has 14 residues. Per the germline V gene, CDR1 is SEHNR and CDR2 is FQNEAQ (reference sequence). With 3 bases removed from V and 3 bases from J, the gap between germline ends came to 11 bases. CDR3 coding DNA: TGTGCCAGCAGCTTTCTGGCAGGGGAAGAGACCCAGTACTTC. It yields the protein CASSFLAGEETQYF.

This clonotype was detected only a few times. CDR3 coding DNA: TGCAGCGTCGGACAGGGGAGCACAGATACGCAGTATTTT. Amino acid sequence: CSVGQGSTDTQYF. V gene TRBV29-1 combines with J gene TRBJ2-3, with 9 bases lining up with TRBD1. Germline CDR1 and CDR2: SQVTM and ANQGSEA. CDR3 length: 13 residues. The ends lost 6 bases at V and 0 bases at J; junction bases unmatched: 1.

The chain recombines TRBV12-3 or TRBV12-4 with TRBJ2-3; D gene uncertain. V gave up 7 bases and J gave up 6 bases, with 14 bases separating them. This CDR3 contains 13 residues. CDR3 sequence reads: CASTDLNPDTQYF. In DNA form, the CDR3 reads TGTGCCAGCACCGACCTGAACCCGGATACGCAGTATTTT.

This clonotype was observed a handful of times. The V gene is TRBV10-1, the J gene TRBJ2-5; D unclear. The CDR3 is 13 residues long. Germline CDR1 and CDR2: WNHNN and SYGVQD (reference sequence). V lost 8 bases, J lost 4 bases, and 14 bases lay in between. The CDR3 spells CASGTREPETQYF. Here the CDR3 DNA reads TGCGCCAGCGGCACCCGAGAGCCAGAGACCCAGTACTTC.

The rearrangement joins TRBV20-1 to TRBJ2-1; D is unclear. V was trimmed by 1 base and J by 3 bases, leaving 7 bases between them. The CDR3 is made up of 13 amino acids. Germline loops: CDR1 DFQATT, CDR2 SNEGSKA (reference sequence). The CDR3 here is CSARGRNYNEQFF. The CDR3 DNA reads TGCAGTGCTAGAGGACGAAACTACAATGAGCAGTTCTTC.

Many counts were recorded for this clonotype. The V call is TRBV4-2, the J call TRBJ1-1; the match to TRBD1 covers 7 bases. After removal of 3 bases from V and 1 base from J, the junction contained 2 bases not matched to a gene. CDR3 size: 14 residues. Germline V CDR1 and CDR2: LGHNA, YNFKEQ. The CDR3 protein is CASSQDRRNTEAFF. In DNA form, the CDR3 reads TGTGCCAGCAGCCAGGACAGGAGGAACACTGAAGCTTTCTTT.

J is TRBJ2-7 and V is TRBV6-1, with D perhaps assigned TRBD1 or TRBD2 (5 bases each). V was trimmed by 0 bases and J by 3 bases, leaving 18 bases between them. CDR1 and CDR2 (germline): MNHNS, SASEGT. The length of the CDR3 is 17 residues. CDR3 in DNA: TGTGCCAGCAGTGAAGCGCTTCGGAGTGGTGGGGGCTACGAGCAGTACTTC. Protein sequence: CASSEALRSGGGYEQYF.

The CDR3 bases are TGTGCCAGCAGGTTACCGTATACGCAGTATTTT. This codes for CASRLPYTQYF. The J gene is TRBJ2-3, the V gene TRBV28; D is unresolved. V lost 6 bases and J lost 7, with 8 bases in between. Germline CDR1 is MDHEN and CDR2 is SYDVKM. This CDR3 has 11 residues. Using reference TRBV28 and TRBJ2-3 for the parts outside the CDR3, the full variable domain is DVKVTQSSRYLVKRTGEKVFLECVQDMDHENMFWYRQDPGLGLRLIYFSYDVKMKEKGDIPEGYSVSREKKERFSLILESASTNQTSMYLCASRLPYTQYFGPGTRLTVL.

This clonotype was counted a few times. This chain links TRBV6-2 or TRBV6-3 with TRBJ2-1; 7 bases are a match to TRBD2. Germline CDR1 MNHEY, CDR2 SVGEGT. V gave up 0 bases and J gave up 6 bases; unmatched junction bases: 11. The CDR3 is 17 residues long. CDR3 in amino acids: CASSYSTLPGGRNEQFF. The DNA of the CDR3 is TGTGCCAGCAGTTACTCGACCCTCCCGGGAGGACGCAATGAGCAGTTCTTC.

This clonotype was found a few times. The chain recombines TRBV20-1 with TRBJ2-2; D is tentatively TRBD1 or TRBD2 (5 bases each). Germline values: CDR1 DFQATT, CDR2 SNEGSKA (reference sequence). The ends were cut back, 4 bases at V and 6 bases at J, with 21 bases in the middle. The CDR3 consists of 16 residues. CDR3 region: CSATRRMDGGSGELFF. The CDR3 nucleotides read TGCAGTGCTACCCGCCGAATGGATGGGGGATCCGGGGAGCTGTTTTTT.